The rows below give T cell receptor beta chains drawn from one sample of a study of T cell responses to AZD1222 COVID-19 vaccine. Assay: immunoSEQ multiplex PCR; the TCRdb copy retains only in-frame clones and omits some. Of 90,000 to 130,000 clones in the sample, approximately 92% were seen once. The specimen comprised peripheral blood, sampled 28 days after the second AZD1222 dose. These receptors all stem from an adult who received the AZD1222 COVID-19 vaccine. CDR3s include the opening cysteine and the closing phenylalanine or tryptophan. The order of the fields is J gene, D gene, V gene, clone size, CDR3 DNA, CDR3 protein. D genes are given only for firm matches. Clone size is stated in some rows and not others, as once, few, many or a class when expanded.

J: TRBJ2-1; D: TRBD1; V: TRBV4-1; size: -; DNA: TGCGCCAGCAGCCACAGGGGGACAGCGGCTACCTACAATGAGCAGTTCTTC; CDR3: CASSHRGTAATYNEQFF
J: TRBJ2-5; D: -; V: TRBV4-2; size: few; DNA: TGTGCCAGCAGCCAAAGCAGGGGGGGCGGGGAGACCCAGTACTTC; CDR3: CASSQSRGGGETQYF
J: TRBJ1-3; D: -; V: TRBV7-8; size: -; DNA: TGTGCCAGCAGCTTACTCAAGGAGGGGCCTGGAAACACCATATATTTT; CDR3: CASSLLKEGPGNTIYF
J: TRBJ2-1; D: TRBD2; V: TRBV5-1; size: -; DNA: TGCGCCAGCAGCTCGGGGGGGCAGGGCAATGAGCAGTTCTTC; CDR3: CASSSGGQGNEQFF
J: TRBJ1-1; D: -; V: TRBV6-1; size: -; DNA: TGTGCCAGCAGTGAACAGGGCAGGGGAACTGAAGCTTTCTTT; CDR3: CASSEQGRGTEAFF
J: TRBJ1-2; D: -; V: TRBV5-4; size: -; DNA: TGTGCCAGCAGCTTGGCCCAGGAACACGAGTTTGGCTACACCTTC; CDR3: CASSLAQEHEFGYTF
J: TRBJ2-3; D: -; V: TRBV6-5; size: -; DNA: TGTGCCAGCAGGGACAGCCTGGGCACAGATACGCAGTATTTT; CDR3: CASRDSLGTDTQYF
J: TRBJ1-6; D: TRBD1; V: TRBV2; size: -; DNA: TGTGCCAGCAGTGTCCGGGACAGACGAAATTCACCCCTCCACTTT; CDR3: CASSVRDRRNSPLHF
J: TRBJ1-1; D: -; V: TRBV7-2; size: once; DNA: TGTGCCAGCAGCTTTTCACGAAGGAACACTGAAGCTTTCTTT; CDR3: CASSFSRRNTEAFF
J: TRBJ1-2; D: -; V: TRBV6-5; size: -; DNA: TGTGCCAGCGGGGAGGGGCGAGGGTATGGCTACACCTTC; CDR3: CASGEGRGYGYTF
J: TRBJ1-2; D: TRBD1; V: TRBV6-5; size: -; DNA: TGTGCCAGCACCTGGGACAGGGGGCGGGACTATGGCTACACCTTC; CDR3: CASTWDRGRDYGYTF
J: TRBJ2-6; D: -; V: TRBV6-5; size: once; DNA: TGTGCCAGCAGTTACTGGGAATCTGGGGCCAACGTCCTGACTTTC; CDR3: CASSYWESGANVLTF
J: TRBJ1-1; D: -; V: TRBV6-1; size: -; DNA: TGTGCCAGCAGTTTCAGGGGTTTGGGCACTGAAGCTTTCTTT; CDR3: CASSFRGLGTEAFF
J: TRBJ1-2; D: TRBD1; V: TRBV5-5; size: -; DNA: TGTGCCAGCAGCTTGGCCCGACAGGGGTTAAACTATGGCTACACCTTC; CDR3: CASSLARQGLNYGYTF
J: TRBJ2-1; D: -; V: TRBV20-1; size: -; DNA: TGCAGTGCTAGACCCTACAATGAGCAGTTCTTC; CDR3: CSARPYNEQFF
J: TRBJ2-3; D: -; V: TRBV5-1; size: -; DNA: TGCGCCAGCAGCTTCCGACTAGTTGGGGCAGATACGCAGTATTTT; CDR3: CASSFRLVGADTQYF
J: TRBJ2-3; D: -; V: TRBV18; size: -; DNA: TGTGCCAGCTCACCTAGGGGAGGTGGTAGCACAGATACGCAGTATTTT; CDR3: CASSPRGGGSTDTQYF
J: TRBJ1-2; D: TRBD1; V: TRBV6-5; size: -; DNA: TGTGCCAGCAGTACCTTTGACAGGGGGAACTATGGCTACACCTTC; CDR3: CASSTFDRGNYGYTF
J: TRBJ1-1; D: TRBD1; V: TRBV6-5; size: -; DNA: TGTGCCAGCAGTTATGAACAGGGGGCAGGGAACACTGAAGCTTTCTTT; CDR3: CASSYEQGAGNTEAFF
J: TRBJ2-5; D: -; V: TRBV6-5; size: few; DNA: TGTGCCAGCAGTTACTCGAGAGGTACCCAAGAGACCCAGTACTTC; CDR3: CASSYSRGTQETQYF
J: TRBJ2-7; D: -; V: TRBV7-2; size: -; DNA: TGTGCCAGCAGCTTAAGTGGCAGCCTCTACGAGCAGTACTTC; CDR3: CASSLSGSLYEQYF
J: TRBJ1-5; D: -; V: TRBV5-1; size: -; DNA: TGCGCCAGCAGCTTGGCGGCAGGGGTCAGCAATCAGCCCCAGCATTTT; CDR3: CASSLAAGVSNQPQHF
J: TRBJ1-6; D: -; V: TRBV27; size: -; DNA: TGTGCCAGCAACCAAAAGGGGCAGTATAATTCACCCCTCCACTTT; CDR3: CASNQKGQYNSPLHF
J: TRBJ2-2; D: -; V: TRBV9; size: -; DNA: TGTGCCAGCAGCGTTACGGGAAGGGTCGGCACCGGGGAGCTGTTTTTT; CDR3: CASSVTGRVGTGELFF
J: TRBJ2-3; D: TRBD1; V: TRBV4-3; size: -; DNA: TGCGCCAGCAGCCAAGACCGGACAGGGGCTTTGGCGCAGTATTTT; CDR3: CASSQDRTGALAQYF
J: TRBJ1-1; D: -; V: TRBV10-3; size: -; DNA: TGTGCCATCAGTGACGGGCAGCTGAACACTGAAGCTTTCTTT; CDR3: CAISDGQLNTEAFF
J: TRBJ2-3; D: -; V: TRBV7-2; size: -; DNA: TGTGCCAGCAGCTCCCCGGATTGGGAGGATACGCAGTATTTT; CDR3: CASSSPDWEDTQYF
J: TRBJ1-6; D: -; V: TRBV7-9; size: -; DNA: TGTGCCAGCAGCGGGGGAAATAATTCACCCCTCCACTTT; CDR3: CASSGGNNSPLHF
J: TRBJ2-7; D: -; V: TRBV2; size: -; DNA: TGTGCCAGCAGAAATACAGGGGGGGCTTACGAGCAGTACTTC; CDR3: CASRNTGGAYEQYF
J: TRBJ1-1; D: -; V: TRBV5-1; size: -; DNA: TGCGCCAGCAGCTTGGTGGGGTCCACTGAAGCTTTCTTT; CDR3: CASSLVGSTEAFF
J: TRBJ1-1; D: -; V: TRBV28; size: -; DNA: TGTGCCAGCACCACGTACGAGATGAACACTGAAGCTTTCTTT; CDR3: CASTTYEMNTEAFF
J: TRBJ2-7; D: -; V: TRBV2; size: once; DNA: TGTGCCAGCAGAGCGGATGATTACGAGCAGTACTTC; CDR3: CASRADDYEQYF
J: TRBJ1-4; D: -; V: TRBV10-3; size: -; DNA: TGTGCCATCAGTGAGGCCGGGCTTAATGAAAAACTGTTTTTT; CDR3: CAISEAGLNEKLFF
J: TRBJ2-6; D: -; V: TRBV5-6; size: -; DNA: TGTGCCAGCAGCAATTATGGGGCCAACGTCCTGACTTTC; CDR3: CASSNYGANVLTF
J: TRBJ2-3; D: -; V: TRBV6-6; size: -; DNA: TGTGCCAGCAGTTACACTACAGTCACAGATACGCAGTATTTT; CDR3: CASSYTTVTDTQYF
J: TRBJ1-2; D: -; V: TRBV7-9; size: once; DNA: TGTGCCAGCAGCTTGGCGACGGACCTTTATGGCTACACCTTC; CDR3: CASSLATDLYGYTF
J: TRBJ2-1; D: TRBD2; V: TRBV9; size: -; DNA: TGTGCCAGCAGCGCCCAAACCGCGGGGGTTGAGCAGTTCTTC; CDR3: CASSAQTAGVEQFF
J: TRBJ2-6; D: -; V: TRBV28; size: -; DNA: TGTGCCAGCAGAACCGCCAGGGGTGGGGCCAACGTCCTGACTTTC; CDR3: CASRTARGGANVLTF
J: TRBJ2-5; D: TRBD1; V: TRBV11-3; size: -; DNA: TGTGCCAGCAGCTTAGGCGGGGGACAGGGGAACCAAGAGACCCAGTACTTC; CDR3: CASSLGGGQGNQETQYF
J: TRBJ2-5; D: -; V: TRBV5-1; size: -; DNA: TGCGCCAGCAGCTTCTCCGGGGGCTCGGAGACCCAGTACTTC; CDR3: CASSFSGGSETQYF
J: TRBJ2-2; D: TRBD2; V: TRBV10-3; size: once; DNA: TGTGCCATCAGTGAGCCCGGGGGGACCGGGGAGCTGTTTTTT; CDR3: CAISEPGGTGELFF
J: TRBJ1-2; D: -; V: TRBV5-4; size: -; DNA: TGTGCCAGCAGCTTACAGAAGTTTGGCTACACCTTC; CDR3: CASSLQKFGYTF
J: TRBJ2-1; D: -; V: TRBV6-5; size: -; DNA: TGTGCCAGCAGTTACTCGAGGCTGAAAGGGCAGTTCTTC; CDR3: CASSYSRLKGQFF
J: TRBJ2-3; D: TRBD2; V: TRBV6-2/TRBV6-3; size: once; DNA: TGTGCCAGCAGTTACCTCCTACTAGCGGGGGTCACAGATACGCAGTATTTT; CDR3: CASSYLLLAGVTDTQYF
J: TRBJ2-5; D: TRBD1; V: TRBV2; size: -; DNA: TGTGCCAGCAGGGACGGACAGGGTGGACAAGAGACCCAGTACTTC; CDR3: CASRDGQGGQETQYF